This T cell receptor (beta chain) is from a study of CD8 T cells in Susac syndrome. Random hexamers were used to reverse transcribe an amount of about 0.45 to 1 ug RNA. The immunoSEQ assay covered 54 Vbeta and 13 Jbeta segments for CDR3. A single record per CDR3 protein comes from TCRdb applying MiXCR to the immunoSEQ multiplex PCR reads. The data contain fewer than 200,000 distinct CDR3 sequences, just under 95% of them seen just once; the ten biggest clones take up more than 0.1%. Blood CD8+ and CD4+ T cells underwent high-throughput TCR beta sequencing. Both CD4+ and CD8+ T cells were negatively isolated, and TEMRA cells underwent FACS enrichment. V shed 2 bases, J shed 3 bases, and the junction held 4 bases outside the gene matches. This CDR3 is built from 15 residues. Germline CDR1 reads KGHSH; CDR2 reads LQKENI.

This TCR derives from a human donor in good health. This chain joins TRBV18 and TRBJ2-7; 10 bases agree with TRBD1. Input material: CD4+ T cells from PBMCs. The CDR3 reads CASSPGTGDHYEQYF. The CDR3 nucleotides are TGTGCCAGCTCACCAGGGACAGGGGACCACTACGAGCAGTACTTC.